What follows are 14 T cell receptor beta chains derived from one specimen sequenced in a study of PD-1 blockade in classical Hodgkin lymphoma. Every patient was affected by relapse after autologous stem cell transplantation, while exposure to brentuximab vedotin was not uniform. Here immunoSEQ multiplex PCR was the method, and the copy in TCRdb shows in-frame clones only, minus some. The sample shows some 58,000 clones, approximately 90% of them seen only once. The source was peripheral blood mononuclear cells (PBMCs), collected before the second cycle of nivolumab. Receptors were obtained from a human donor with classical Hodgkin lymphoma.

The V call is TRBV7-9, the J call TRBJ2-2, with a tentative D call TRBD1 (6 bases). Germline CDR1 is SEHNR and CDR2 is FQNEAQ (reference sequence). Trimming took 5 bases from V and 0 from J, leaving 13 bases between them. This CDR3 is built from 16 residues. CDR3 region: CASSPWTDANTGELFF. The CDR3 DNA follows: TGTGCCAGCAGCCCGTGGACAGACGCGAACACCGGGGAGCTGTTTTTT.

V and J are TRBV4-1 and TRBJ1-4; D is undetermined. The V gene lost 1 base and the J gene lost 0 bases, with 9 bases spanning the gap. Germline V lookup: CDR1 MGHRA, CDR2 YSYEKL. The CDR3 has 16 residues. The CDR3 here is CASSQVLFATNEKLFF. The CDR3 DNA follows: TGCGCCAGCAGCCAAGTTCTCTTTGCAACTAATGAAAAACTGTTTTTT.

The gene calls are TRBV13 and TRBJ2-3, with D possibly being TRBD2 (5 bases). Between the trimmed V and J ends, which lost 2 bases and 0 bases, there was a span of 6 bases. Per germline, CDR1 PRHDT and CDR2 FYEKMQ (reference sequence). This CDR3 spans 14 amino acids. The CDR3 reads CASSLRGSTDTQYF. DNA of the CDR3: TGTGCCAGCAGCTTAAGAGGGAGCACAGATACGCAGTATTTT.

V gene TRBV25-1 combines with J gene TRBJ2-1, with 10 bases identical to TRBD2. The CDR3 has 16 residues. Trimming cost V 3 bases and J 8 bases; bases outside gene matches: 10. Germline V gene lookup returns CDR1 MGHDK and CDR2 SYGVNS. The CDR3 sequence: CASSDRSGGAGDEQFF. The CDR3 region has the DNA TGTGCCAGCAGTGATAGAAGCGGGGGGGCCGGGGATGAGCAGTTCTTC.

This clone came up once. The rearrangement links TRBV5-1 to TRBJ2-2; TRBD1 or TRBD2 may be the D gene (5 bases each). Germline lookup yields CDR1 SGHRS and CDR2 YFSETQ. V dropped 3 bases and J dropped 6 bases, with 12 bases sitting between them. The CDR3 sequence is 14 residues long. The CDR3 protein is CASSSGATAGELFF. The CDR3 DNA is TGCGCCAGCAGCTCCGGGGCGACGGCCGGGGAGCTGTTTTTT.

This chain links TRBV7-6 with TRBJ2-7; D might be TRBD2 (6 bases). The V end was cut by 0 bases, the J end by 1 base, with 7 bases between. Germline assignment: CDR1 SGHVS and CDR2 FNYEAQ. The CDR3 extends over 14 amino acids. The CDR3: CASSLAEGSYEQYF. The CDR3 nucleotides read TGTGCCAGCAGCTTAGCGGAGGGGTCCTACGAGCAGTACTTC.

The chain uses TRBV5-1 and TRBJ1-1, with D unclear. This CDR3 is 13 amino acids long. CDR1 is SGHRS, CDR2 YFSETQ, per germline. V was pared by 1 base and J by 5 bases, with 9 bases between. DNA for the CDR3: TGCGCCAGCAGCTTGATCGTAGGAACTGAAGCTTTCTTT. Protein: CASSLIVGTEAFF.

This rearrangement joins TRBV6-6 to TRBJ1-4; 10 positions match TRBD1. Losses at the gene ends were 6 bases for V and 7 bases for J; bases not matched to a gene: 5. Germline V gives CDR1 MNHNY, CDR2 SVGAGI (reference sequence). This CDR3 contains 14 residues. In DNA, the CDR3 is TGTGCCAGCAGCCCCGGGACAGGGGTTGAAAAACTGTTTTTT. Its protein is CASSPGTGVEKLFF.

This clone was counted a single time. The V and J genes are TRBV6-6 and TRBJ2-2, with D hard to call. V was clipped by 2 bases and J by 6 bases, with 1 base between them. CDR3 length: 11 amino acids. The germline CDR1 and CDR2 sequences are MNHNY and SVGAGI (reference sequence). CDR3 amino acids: CASSYPGELFF. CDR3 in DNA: TGTGCCAGCAGTTACCCCGGGGAGCTGTTTTTT.

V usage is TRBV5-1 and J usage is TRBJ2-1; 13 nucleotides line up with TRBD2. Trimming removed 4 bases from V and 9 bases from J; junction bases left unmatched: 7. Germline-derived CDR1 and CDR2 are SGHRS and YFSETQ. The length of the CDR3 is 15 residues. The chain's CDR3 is CASSRGTSGVGEQFF. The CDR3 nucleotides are TGCGCCAGCAGCCGCGGGACTAGCGGGGTGGGTGAGCAGTTCTTC.

The CDR3 reads CASSLGGVSSYEQYF. CDR3 nucleotide sequence: TGTGCCAGCAGCTTGGGCGGGGTTTCGTCCTACGAGCAGTACTTC. This rearrangement joins TRBV5-4 to TRBJ2-7, with TRBD2 as a possible D gene (6 bases). The CDR3 contains 15 residues. CDR1 is SGHNT and CDR2 is YYREEE in the germline V gene (reference sequence). Trimming shortened V by 0 bases and J by 1 base, and 11 bases separated the two germline ends.

The CDR3 sequence: CASRPPRDSSSNYGYTF. For the CDR3, the DNA is TGTGCCAGCAGGCCCCCCCGGGACAGCTCCTCTAACTATGGCTACACCTTC. The chain combines TRBV27 with TRBJ1-2; TRBD1 matches 7 bases. V shed 6 bases, J shed 0 bases, and the junction held 13 bases outside the gene matches. The CDR3 runs to 17 residues. Germline V gene lookup returns CDR1 MNHEY and CDR2 SMNVEV (reference sequence).

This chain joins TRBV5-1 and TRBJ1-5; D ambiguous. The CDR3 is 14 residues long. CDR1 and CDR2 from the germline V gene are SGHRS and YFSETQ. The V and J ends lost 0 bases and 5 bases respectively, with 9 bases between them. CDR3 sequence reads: CASSLDGSDQPQHF. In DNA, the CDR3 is TGCGCCAGCAGCTTGGACGGCTCAGATCAGCCCCAGCATTTT.

The CDR3 region has the DNA TGCGCCAGCAGCTTGGAGGGGGGAGGAGAGACCCAGTACTTC. It translates to CASSLEGGGETQYF. J is TRBJ2-5 and V is TRBV5-1; the D call may be TRBD1 or TRBD2 (6 bases each). The V gene's germline CDR1 is SGHRS and CDR2 YFSETQ. V was cut by 0 bases and J by 4 bases, with 10 bases left in between. This CDR3 spans 14 amino acids. Variable domain in full (rest from reference TRBV5-1 and TRBJ2-5): KAGVTQTPRYLIKTRGQQVTLSCSPISGHRSVSWYQQTPGQGLQFLFEYFSETQRNKGNFPGRFSGRQFSNSRSEMNVSTLELGDSALYLCASSLEGGGETQYFGPGTRLLVL.